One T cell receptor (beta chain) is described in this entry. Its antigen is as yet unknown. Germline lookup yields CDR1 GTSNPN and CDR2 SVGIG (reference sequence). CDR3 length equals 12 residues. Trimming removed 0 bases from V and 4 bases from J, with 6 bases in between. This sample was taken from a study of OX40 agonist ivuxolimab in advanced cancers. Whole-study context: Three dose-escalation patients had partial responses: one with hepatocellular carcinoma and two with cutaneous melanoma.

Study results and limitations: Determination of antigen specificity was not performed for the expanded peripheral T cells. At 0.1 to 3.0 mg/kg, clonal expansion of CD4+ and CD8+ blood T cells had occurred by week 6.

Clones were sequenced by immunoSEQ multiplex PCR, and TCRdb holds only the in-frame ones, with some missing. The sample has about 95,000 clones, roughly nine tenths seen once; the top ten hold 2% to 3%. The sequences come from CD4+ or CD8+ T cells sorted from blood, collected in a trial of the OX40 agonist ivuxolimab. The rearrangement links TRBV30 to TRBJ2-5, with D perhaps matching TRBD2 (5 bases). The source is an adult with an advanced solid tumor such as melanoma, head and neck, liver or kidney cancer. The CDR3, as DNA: TGTGCCTGGAGTGTAGGAGGAGAGACCCAGTACTTC. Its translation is CAWSVGGETQYF.